This T cell receptor (beta chain) was identified in a study of T cells after yellow fever vaccination. For the study at large: Preparation of the low-cell-number fractions used SMART-Seq v4 Ultra Low Input.

TCRdb re-called the 5' RACE reads with MiXCR, one entry per CDR3 protein. This sample yields a few hundred thousand distinct CDR3 sequences, of which around 3.6% are seen a single time; about 25% belongs to the top ten. Study-wide results and caveats: Repertoires sorted by FACS could include abundant clonotypes that are contaminants from the bulk population. Though it reached lower strength, the secondary response hit its peak faster, day 5 versus 15.

CDR1 and CDR2 (germline): MNHEY, SMNVEV (reference sequence). The CDR3 sequence is 13 residues long. Trimming shortened V by 4 bases and J by 3 bases, and 9 bases separated the two germline ends. The sample holds many counts of this clonotype. Its specificity is not known. The gene calls are TRBV27 and TRBJ1-2, with D perhaps TRBD1 (5 bases). The clonotype was recovered from a young man who received the YFV17D yellow fever vaccine. The source was PBMCs, collected on the day of the yellow fever booster vaccination. DNA for the CDR3: TGTGCCAGCAGTTCGGTCAGGGACTATGGCTACACCTTC. Translation: CASSSVRDYGYTF.